These T cell receptor beta chains were read from a single sample in a study of cytotoxic CD8 clonotypes in ibrutinib-treated CLL. TCRdb keeps only in-frame clones here, not all; method: immunoSEQ multiplex PCR. Among 200,000 to 250,000 clones listed, 70% were seen once. The sequencing here drew on PBMCs, taken after 12 months of ibrutinib treatment. These receptors were collected from a human donor with chronic lymphocytic leukemia. Each CDR3 is given with its conserved first and last residue. The order of the fields is D gene, J gene, V gene, clone size, CDR3 protein, CDR3 DNA. A D gene is named only where the DNA matches it firmly. Size values are once, few and many counts, or a class for expanded clones, and some rows have none.

NA	TRBJ1-2	TRBV5-1	many	CASSSGGPNYGYTF	TGCGCCAGCAGCTCGGGCGGTCCCAACTATGGCTACACCTTC
NA	TRBJ2-2	TRBV28	NA	CATLAALGELFF	TGTGCCACACTTGCGGCCCTCGGGGAGCTGTTTTTT
NA	TRBJ2-2	TRBV5-6	few	CASSFTATGELFF	TGTGCCAGCAGCTTTACAGCTACCGGGGAGCTGTTTTTT
NA	TRBJ1-2	TRBV10-3	NA	CAISERGTGNYGYTF	TGTGCCATCAGTGAGAGGGGTACAGGGAACTATGGCTACACCTTC
NA	TRBJ2-7	TRBV6-5	NA	CASMVGGEQYF	TGTGCCAGCATGGTCGGGGGCGAGCAGTACTTC
NA	TRBJ1-4	TRBV7-9	NA	CASSGTVGGIGATNEKLFF	TGTGCCAGCAGCGGTACAGTCGGGGGGATCGGTGCAACTAATGAAAAACTGTTTTTT
NA	TRBJ1-1	TRBV28	few	CASTSVQTFF	TGTGCCAGCACTAGTGTCCAGACTTTCTTT
TRBD1	TRBJ1-2	TRBV11-2	NA	CASSPTGAVYGYTF	TGTGCCAGCAGCCCGACAGGGGCCGTCTATGGCTACACCTTC
NA	TRBJ2-1	TRBV5-1	NA	CASSLQGGEQFF	TGCGCCAGCAGCCTGCAGGGTGGGGAGCAGTTCTTC
NA	TRBJ1-2	TRBV25-1	once	CASSEYRGYTF	TGTGCCAGCAGTGAATACAGGGGCTACACCTTC
TRBD1	TRBJ1-1	TRBV9	NA	CASSTRQGLSTEAFF	TGTGCCAGCAGCACTAGACAGGGGCTTAGCACTGAAGCTTTCTTT
TRBD1	TRBJ1-1	TRBV4-1	NA	CASSQWDRGLTEAFF	TGCGCCAGCAGCCAATGGGACAGGGGGCTCACTGAAGCTTTCTTT
NA	TRBJ1-1	TRBV9	NA	CASSESTGTEAFF	TGTGCCAGCAGCGAATCCACAGGGACTGAAGCTTTCTTT
NA	TRBJ1-2	TRBV9	NA	CASSSNHPGSYGYTF	TGTGCCAGCAGCTCGAATCACCCAGGAAGCTATGGCTACACCTTC
TRBD2	TRBJ2-1	TRBV15	NA	CATSRDLAEIYNEQFF	TGTGCCACCAGCAGGGATCTAGCGGAGATCTACAATGAGCAGTTCTTC
TRBD2	TRBJ2-3	TRBV30	NA	CAWSVPSGYTDTQYF	TGTGCCTGGAGTGTACCTAGCGGGTACACAGATACGCAGTATTTT
NA	TRBJ2-5	TRBV15	NA	CATSRGGAQETQYF	TGTGCCACCAGCAGAGGAGGGGCCCAAGAGACCCAGTACTTC
NA	TRBJ2-7	TRBV6-5	NA	CASRVTGSYEQYF	TGTGCCAGTAGGGTAACCGGATCCTACGAGCAGTACTTC
NA	TRBJ2-2	TRBV6-5	NA	CASRVNTGELFF	TGTGCCAGCCGCGTGAACACCGGGGAGCTGTTTTTT
NA	TRBJ1-2	TRBV6-5	NA	CASTEGYGYTF	TGTGCCAGCACCGAGGGCTATGGCTACACCTTC
TRBD2	TRBJ2-5	TRBV19	NA	CASRIRSGRSQETQYF	TGTGCCAGTAGGATTCGCAGCGGGAGGAGTCAGGAGACCCAGTACTTC
TRBD1	TRBJ2-1	TRBV6-6	NA	CASSFGQGQYNEQFF	TGTGCCAGCAGTTTTGGACAGGGACAATACAATGAGCAGTTCTTC
NA	TRBJ2-7	TRBV27	NA	CASSLTLRQAPYF	TGTGCCAGCAGTTTAACCCTCCGCCAGGCCCCGTACTTC
NA	TRBJ1-3	TRBV5-1	NA	CASAIGDLPGNTIYF	TGCGCCAGCGCCATCGGGGACTTGCCTGGAAACACCATATATTTT
NA	TRBJ1-2	TRBV15	NA	CATSGGLGNYGYTF	TGTGCCACCAGCGGCGGGTTGGGTAACTATGGCTACACCTTC
TRBD1	TRBJ2-7	TRBV4-2	NA	CASSHGQGTTLTYEQYF	TGTGCCAGCAGCCACGGACAGGGAACTACCCTGACCTACGAGCAGTACTTC
NA	TRBJ1-1	TRBV4-1	NA	CASSQPPAEAFF	TGCGCCAGCAGCCAACCTCCCGCTGAAGCTTTCTTT
TRBD1	TRBJ1-2	TRBV5-4	few	CATKQGDYGYTF	TGTGCCACCAAACAGGGGGACTATGGCTACACCTTC
TRBD1	TRBJ2-7	TRBV11-2	NA	CASSQQGASSYEQYF	TGTGCCAGCAGCCAACAGGGGGCGAGTTCCTACGAGCAGTACTTC
NA	TRBJ2-7	TRBV28	NA	CASRYGRQEGSEQYF	TGTGCCAGCCGATACGGCAGACAGGAAGGTTCCGAGCAGTACTTC
NA	TRBJ2-7	TRBV6-4	NA	CASSDLGLPLPHF	TGTGCCAGCAGTGACCTTGGACTCCCTCTTCCCCATTTC
NA	TRBJ1-5	TRBV25-1	few	CASLGRGNQPQHF	TGTGCCAGCCTGGGACGGGGTAATCAGCCCCAGCATTTT
NA	TRBJ2-3	TRBV7-6	NA	CASSTRIGADTQYF	TGTGCCAGCAGCACACGTATCGGGGCAGATACGCAGTATTTT
NA	TRBJ1-5	TRBV6-5	NA	CASSLQWGYNQPQHF	TGTGCCAGCAGTCTACAATGGGGGTATAATCAGCCCCAGCATTTT
NA	TRBJ1-2	TRBV19	few	CASSIYPGTIGYTF	TGTGCCAGTAGTATTTACCCGGGTACGATCGGCTACACCTTC
NA	TRBJ2-7	TRBV19	NA	CASSIVLGGSYEQYF	TGTGCCAGTAGTATTGTCTTAGGGGGTTCCTACGAGCAGTACTTC
TRBD2	TRBJ2-5	TRBV9	NA	CASTPGWGGGQETQYF	TGTGCCAGCACCCCTGGTTGGGGGGGAGGACAAGAGACCCAGTACTTC
NA	TRBJ1-2	TRBV6-5	NA	CASTRWGGYGYTF	TGTGCCAGCACCCGTTGGGGTGGGTATGGCTACACCTTC
NA	TRBJ2-7	TRBV5-4	NA	CASWAGGLIGSYEQYF	TGTGCCAGCTGGGCCGGGGGGCTTATTGGGTCCTACGAGCAGTACTTC
TRBD1	TRBJ1-2	TRBV29-1	NA	CSVAGWDRAGNYGYTF	TGCAGCGTTGCGGGCTGGGACAGGGCGGGGAACTATGGCTACACCTTC
NA	TRBJ2-7	TRBV2	NA	CASRGLGLYEQYF	TGTGCCAGCAGGGGTCTGGGACTCTACGAGCAGTACTTC
NA	TRBJ2-2	TRBV4-1	NA	CASSQDPVGAGELFF	TGCGCCAGCAGCCAAGATCCGGTGGGCGCCGGGGAGCTGTTTTTT
NA	TRBJ1-2	TRBV25-1	few	CASRGRGAHGYTF	TGTGCCAGCAGAGGTCGGGGGGCGCATGGCTACACCTTC
TRBD1	TRBJ1-2	TRBV2	NA	CASSQRDRAITNYGYTF	TGTGCCAGCAGCCAAAGAGACAGGGCCATTACTAACTATGGCTACACCTTC
TRBD1	TRBJ1-4	TRBV6-5	NA	CASSYSNGQELFF	TGTGCCAGCAGTTACTCCAACGGACAGGAACTGTTTTTT
TRBD1	TRBJ2-7	TRBV6-5	NA	CASRATGGEQYF	TGTGCCAGCAGGGCGACAGGGGGCGAGCAGTACTTC
NA	TRBJ1-5	TRBV7-2	NA	CASSPVGRGASNQPQHF	TGTGCCAGCAGCCCGGTCGGAAGGGGGGCCAGCAATCAGCCCCAGCATTTT
TRBD2	TRBJ2-2	TRBV29-1	NA	CSVEDPSGENTGELFF	TGCAGCGTTGAAGATCCTAGCGGGGAGAACACCGGGGAGCTGTTTTTT
NA	TRBJ1-1	TRBV25-1	NA	CASTGYTEAFF	TGTGCCAGTACAGGGTACACTGAAGCTTTCTTT
NA	TRBJ2-7	TRBV27	NA	CASSTRDKREQYF	TGTGCCAGCAGTACCCGGGACAAACGGGAGCAGTACTTC
TRBD1	TRBJ1-2	TRBV7-6	NA	CASSSHTPSAGGHGYTF	TGTGCCAGCAGCTCCCATACTCCGTCGGCAGGGGGCCATGGCTACACCTTC
NA	TRBJ1-6	TRBV5-1	NA	CASRGQNSPLHF	TGCGCCAGCAGAGGACAGAATTCACCCCTCCACTTT
TRBD2	TRBJ2-1	TRBV9	NA	CASSVGGLAYNEQFF	TGTGCCAGCAGCGTGGGTGGACTAGCGTACAATGAGCAGTTCTTC
NA	TRBJ1-1	TRBV6-5	NA	CASSYSVRGTEAFF	TGTGCCAGCAGTTACTCAGTCAGGGGTACTGAAGCTTTCTTT
NA	TRBJ1-2	TRBV5-1	few	CASSKLGGNYGYTF	TGCGCCAGCAGCAAGCTCGGGGGTAACTATGGCTACACCTTC
NA	TRBJ1-5	TRBV5-8	NA	CASSLGSGEVGNQPQHF	TGTGCCAGCAGCTTGGGTTCGGGGGAGGTCGGCAATCAGCCCCAGCATTTT
NA	TRBJ2-7	TRBV20-1	NA	CSARDWGQYF	TGCAGTGCTAGAGACTGGGGGCAGTACTTC
NA	TRBJ1-1	TRBV30	NA	CAWSRGDTEAFF	TGTGCCTGGTCCAGGGGTGACACTGAAGCTTTCTTT